This T cell receptor beta chain was identified during a study of T cell repertoires in cytomegalovirus infection. CDR1 and CDR2 from the germline V gene are MNHEY and SVGAGI. V was cut by 2 bases and J by 4 bases, with 11 bases left in between. The CDR3 length is 14 residues. TCRdb re-analysed the reads in MiXCR, keeping a single row per CDR3 protein. The sample lists about 360,000 distinct CDR3 sequences; 15% to 20% were seen once. The chain carries TRBV6-5 and TRBJ1-1; D may be TRBD1 (6 bases). The TCR comes from a human donor in good health (CMV status not recorded). Some clones in this sample may be carry-over from other donors' samples. The sample consisted of PBMCs. This CDR3 is CASSYEGGATEAFF. The CDR3 DNA reads as TGTGCCAGCAGTTACGAGGGGGGAGCCACTGAAGCTTTCTTT.